This TCR beta chain stems from a study of Ad26.COV2.S vaccination and SARS-CoV-2 variants. Findings and caveats of the study: Substantial response breadth was reportedly seen for spike-specific CD8+ and CD4+ T cells after vaccination.

The treatment denotes: around 19 received Ad26.COV2.S at low or high dose, single or two shots; about 5 received placebo; per-sample allocation not given. The study sampled participants on day 63 after the first vaccine or placebo injection. Remarks on this clone: Antigen unknown.

The method was immunoSEQ multiplex PCR; TCRdb's version includes in-frame clones alone and lacks a portion of them. Of more than 300,000 clones in the sample, around 84% were seen once. The CDR3 has 13 amino acids. Trimming took 2 bases from V and 4 from J, leaving 8 bases between them. Germline lookup yields CDR1 LGHNA and CDR2 YSLEER. This sequence was found in a person between 18 and 59 years old who received the Ad26.COV2.S COVID-19 vaccine or a placebo. Sequencing was performed on peripheral blood, taken in a trial of Ad26.COV2.S vaccine versus placebo. The chain recombines TRBV4-3 with TRBJ1-2; D is undetermined. The CDR3 DNA sequence: TGCGCCAGCAGCCAATCATGGACCTATGGCTACACCTTC. It yields the protein CASSQSWTYGYTF.